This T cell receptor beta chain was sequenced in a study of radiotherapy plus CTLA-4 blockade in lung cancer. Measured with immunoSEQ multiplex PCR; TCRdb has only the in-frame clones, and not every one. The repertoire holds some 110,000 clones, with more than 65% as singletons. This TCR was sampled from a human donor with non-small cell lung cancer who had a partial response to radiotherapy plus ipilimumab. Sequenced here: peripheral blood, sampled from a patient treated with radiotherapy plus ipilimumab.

CDR3 amino acids: CASSRRNQETQYF. The CDR3 region has the DNA TGTGCCAGCAGCCGGCGGAATCAAGAGACCCAGTACTTC. The chain carries TRBV7-9 and TRBJ2-5, with unresolved D. The CDR3 is 13 residues long. Germline CDR1 reads SEHNR; CDR2 reads FQNEAQ (reference sequence). Trimming cost V 5 bases and J 2 bases, with 9 bases left between them.